This T cell receptor (beta chain) was sequenced in a study of blood T cell repertoires in COVID-19. Whole-study context: The origin of the acute and convalescent COVID-19 samples was the United States, Italy and Spain.

V dropped 7 bases and J dropped 6 bases, with 10 bases sitting between them. The CDR3 has 11 residues. CDR1 and CDR2 (germline): DFQATT, SNEGSKA (reference sequence). As processed by the authors: Estimation of nucleated cell counts relied on the amplification of reference gene primers. The table came from immunoSEQ multiplex PCR; TCRdb's copy has only in-frame clones and leaves some out. V and J calls and clone size are as listed in that table; D and trimming were resolved from the DNA. The sample contains hundreds of thousands of clones, about 87% of which appear only once. This rearrangement joins TRBV20-1 to TRBJ2-1; D is unresolved. Sequencing was carried out using peripheral blood. The origin of this receptor is an older man with acute or convalescent COVID-19. Here the CDR3 reads CSVGVSNEQFF. Here the CDR3 DNA reads TGCAGTGTCGGAGTCAGCAATGAGCAGTTCTTC.